Following are 30 T cell receptor beta chains from one sample sequenced in a study of blood T cell repertoires in COVID-19. Data came from immunoSEQ multiplex PCR; TCRdb stores just in-frame clones and leaves some out. Counted here are about 230,000 clones, 75% to 85% occurring once; the ten biggest clones make up about 7.4%. Sequencing was carried out using peripheral blood. These receptor sequences come from a woman in her forties or fifties with acute or convalescent COVID-19.

The rearrangement links TRBV3-1 (or the pseudogene TRBV3-2) to TRBJ2-1; maybe TRBD1 (6 bases). The CDR3 spans 14 residues. Germline V CDR1 and CDR2: LGHDT, YNNKEL (reference sequence). Trimming took 3 bases from V and 6 from J, leaving 12 bases between them. CDR3 coding DNA: TGTGCCAGCAGCCAGCGAGGACAGATCAATGAGCAGTTCTTC. Translation: CASSQRGQINEQFF.

CDR3 sequence: CASRTSGSSYNEQFF. The CDR3, as DNA: TGTGCCAGTAGAACTAGCGGGAGCTCCTACAATGAGCAGTTCTTC. This chain joins TRBV19 and TRBJ2-1; 11 positions match TRBD2. The CDR3 contains 15 residues. V dropped 6 bases and J dropped 0; count of bases not matched to a gene: 1. Germline assignment: CDR1 LNHDA and CDR2 SQIVND (reference sequence).

The gene calls are TRBV28 and TRBJ2-5; 10 bases are a match to TRBD1. Losses at the gene ends were 6 bases for V and 2 bases for J; bases not matched to a gene: 6. Germline-derived CDR1 and CDR2 are MDHEN and SYDVKM. CDR3 size: 15 residues. CDR3 sequence reads: CASSTWDRGQETQYF. The CDR3 nucleotides read TGTGCCAGCAGCACCTGGGACAGGGGACAAGAGACCCAGTACTTC.

The rearrangement uses TRBV3-1 (or the pseudogene TRBV3-2) and TRBJ1-4; D is possibly TRBD1 (5 bases). Trimming stripped 3 bases from V and 8 bases from J, with 13 bases between. The CDR3 contains 14 residues. CDR1 LGHDT and CDR2 YNNKEL come from the germline V gene (reference sequence). The CDR3 is CASSHGGLMEKLFF. The CDR3 nucleotides are TGTGCCAGCAGCCATGGGGGGTTAATGGAAAAACTGTTTTTT.

V gene TRBV3-1 (or the pseudogene TRBV3-2) combines with J gene TRBJ1-2; no clear D. CDR1 and CDR2 from the germline V gene are LGHDT and YNNKEL (reference sequence). Trimming took 0 bases from V and 2 from J, leaving 13 bases between them. The CDR3 is made up of 16 amino acids. CDR3 protein: CASSQDRVQANYGYTF. CDR3 nucleotides: TGTGCCAGCAGCCAAGACAGAGTTCAGGCCAACTATGGCTACACCTTC.

V is TRBV2 and J is TRBJ2-2; D might be TRBD1 (5 bases). The V end lost 8 bases, the J end lost 0 bases, and 10 bases lay between the germline ends. This CDR3 has 14 residues. Germline V CDR1 and CDR2: SNHLY, FYNNEI. CDR3 nucleotides: TGTGCCAGCCAGGCAGGGACGAACACCGGGGAGCTGTTTTTT. Translation: CASQAGTNTGELFF.

The rearrangement uses TRBV7-2 and TRBJ2-7, with D perhaps matching TRBD1 (6 bases). The CDR3 is 18 amino acids. CDR1 is SGHTA and CDR2 is FQGNSA in the germline V gene. Trimming pared 0 bases from V and 0 bases from J, leaving 18 bases between. The CDR3 here is CASSLAYLRDKSSYEQYF. The CDR3 DNA is TGTGCCAGCAGCTTAGCGTACCTCAGGGACAAGTCCTCCTACGAGCAGTACTTC.

V and J are TRBV27 and TRBJ2-7; D not certain. This CDR3 region has 13 residues. CDR1 is MNHEY, CDR2 SMNVEV, per germline (reference sequence). The V gene lost 3 bases and the J gene lost 1 base, with 7 bases spanning the gap. The CDR3 protein is CASSFGHSYEQYF. The CDR3 DNA sequence: TGTGCCAGCAGTTTTGGCCATTCCTACGAGCAGTACTTC.

V is TRBV11-3 and J is TRBJ2-4, with 10 bases identical to TRBD2. CDR1 is SGHNT and CDR2 is YENEEA in the germline V gene. The CDR3 loop spans 18 amino acids. The V gene end was trimmed by 1 base and the J gene end by 6 bases; junction bases not matched to a gene: 12. CDR3 coding DNA: TGTGCCAGCAGCTTAGTCGGTGGAGCGGGGGGGGAAGTAAACATTCAGTACTTC. Amino acid sequence: CASSLVGGAGGEVNIQYF.

J is TRBJ2-3 and V is TRBV3-1 (or the pseudogene TRBV3-2), with D unresolved. V lost 4 bases to trimming and J lost 10 bases, with 18 bases between them. The CDR3 is made up of 14 amino acids. The germline gives CDR1 LGHDT, CDR2 YNNKEL (reference sequence). CDR3: CASSLLGARVAQYF. CDR3 in DNA: TGTGCCAGCAGCCTACTCGGTGCACGGGTGGCGCAGTATTTT.

J is TRBJ1-4 and V is TRBV28; perhaps TRBD1 as D (6 bases). The CDR3 is made up of 15 amino acids. Germline CDR1 MDHEN, CDR2 SYDVKM. Trimming removed 7 bases at V and 0 bases at J, with 12 bases between. This CDR3 reads CASKVEGATNEKLFF. In nucleotides, the CDR3 is TGTGCCAGCAAAGTAGAGGGGGCAACTAATGAAAAACTGTTTTTT.

This clone was detected a few times. The chain uses TRBV27 and TRBJ1-1; D uncertain. CDR3 size: 13 residues. Germline CDR1 is MNHEY and CDR2 is SMNVEV (reference sequence). V dropped 6 bases and J dropped 1 base, with 9 bases sitting between them. As DNA, the CDR3 is TGTGCCAGCAGGAAAACCGGGAACACTGAAGCTTTCTTT. This codes for CASRKTGNTEAFF.

This clone was picked up one time. The chain links TRBV7-9 to TRBJ2-3; TRBD2 is a possible D gene (5 bases). The germline gives CDR1 SEHNR, CDR2 FQNEAQ (reference sequence). Trimming took 3 bases from V and 0 from J, leaving 10 bases between them. The length of the CDR3 is 15 residues. Here the CDR3 reads CASSFGVSSTDTQYF. The CDR3 region has the DNA TGTGCCAGCAGCTTCGGGGTTTCTAGCACAGATACGCAGTATTTT.

The rearrangement joins TRBV29-1 to TRBJ1-4; a weak D match, TRBD1 (5 bases). V lost 2 bases and J lost 7, with 5 bases in between. Germline V CDR1 and CDR2: SQVTM, ANQGSEA. The CDR3 has 11 residues. CDR3 sequence (DNA): TGCAGCGTTGAAACAGGTGAAAAACTGTTTTTT. Translated: CSVETGEKLFF.

The chain recombines TRBV28 with TRBJ1-2, with 8 bases lining up with TRBD1. Germline trimming cut 5 bases from V and 3 bases from J; bases unmatched to any gene: 2. This CDR3 has 13 residues. CDR1 is MDHEN, CDR2 SYDVKM, per germline. The CDR3 here is CASSATGDYGYTF. Written as DNA, the CDR3 is TGTGCCAGCAGTGCGACAGGGGACTATGGCTACACCTTC.

This clone turned up a few times. The CDR3 DNA sequence: TGTGCCAGCAGTGAAGCGGACAGGGTGGCTAATGAAAAACTGTTTTTT. It encodes CASSEADRVANEKLFF. This chain connects TRBV25-1 to TRBJ1-4; 8 nucleotides agree with TRBD1. CDR3 size: 16 residues. From germline, CDR1 is MGHDK and CDR2 SYGVNS. The junction had 5 bases not matched to a gene; V was cut back by 2 bases and J by 3 bases.

The chain couples TRBV27 to TRBJ1-5, with D perhaps TRBD1 (5 bases). Germline CDR1 MNHEY, CDR2 SMNVEV (reference sequence). The CDR3 has 14 residues. Trimming left V 2 bases short and J 4 bases short, with 9 bases between. CDR3 region: CASSLNRLNQPQHF. In DNA form, the CDR3 reads TGTGCCAGCAGTTTAAACAGGCTGAATCAGCCCCAGCATTTT.

The chain has TRBV24-1 and TRBJ2-1, with 10 bases that match TRBD2. CDR1 and CDR2 from the germline V gene are KGHDR and SFDVKD. V was pared by 4 bases and J by 8 bases, with 10 bases of the junction left unmatched. This CDR3 is 16 amino acids long. CDR3 in DNA: TGTGCCACCAGTGACCCTCCTAGCGGGGGCTCGGATGAGCAGTTCTTC. Protein product: CATSDPPSGGSDEQFF.

This chain uses TRBV10-3 with TRBJ2-5; tentative D call: TRBD1 (7 bases). The germline V gene has CDR1 ENHRY and CDR2 SYGVKD. The V end was cut by 11 bases, the J end by 5 bases, with 21 bases between. This CDR3 region has 14 residues. This chain's CDR3 is CAAGRGGFGETQYF. The DNA for the CDR3 is TGTGCCGCCGGGAGAGGGGGCTTTGGGGAGACCCAGTACTTC.

The chain couples TRBV29-1 to TRBJ1-2; D is ambiguous. This CDR3 region has 14 residues. The V gene's germline CDR1 is SQVTM and CDR2 ANQGSEA. V lost 3 bases and J lost 4, with 15 bases in between. This CDR3 reads CSVERAAVSYGYTF. In DNA form, the CDR3 reads TGCAGCGTTGAGAGGGCCGCCGTATCCTATGGCTACACCTTC. Full variable domain (outside the CDR3, taken from reference TRBV29-1 and TRBJ1-2): SAVISQKPSRDICQRGTSLTIQCQVDSQVTMMFWYRQQPGQSLTLIATANQGSEATYESGFVIDKFPISRPNLTFSTLTVSNMSPEDSSIYLCSVERAAVSYGYTFGSGTRLTVV.

The genes are TRBV27 and TRBJ2-3; 7 bases align to TRBD2. CDR1 and CDR2 (germline): MNHEY, SMNVEV (reference sequence). V was clipped by 2 bases and J by 1 base; unmatched bases: 3. The CDR3 has 15 amino acids. DNA of the CDR3: TGTGCCAGCAGTTTACCGGGGGGTGGCACAGATACGCAGTATTTT. This translates into CASSLPGGGTDTQYF.

The V and J genes are TRBV15 and TRBJ2-7; 11 bases align to TRBD2. Germline lookup yields CDR1 LNHNV and CDR2 YYDKDF (reference sequence). V shed 0 bases, J shed 6 bases, and the junction held 10 bases outside the gene matches. The CDR3 is 17 amino acids. The CDR3 loop is CATSRDTSGLAAREQYF. CDR3 coding DNA: TGTGCCACCAGCAGAGATACGTCGGGACTAGCGGCACGCGAGCAGTACTTC.

J is TRBJ1-4 and V is TRBV18; D remains unclear. The V gene lost 2 bases and the J gene lost 7 bases, with 11 bases spanning the gap. This CDR3 has 14 residues. Germline CDR1 KGHSH, CDR2 LQKENI. The CDR3 region has the DNA TGTGCCAGCTCACCAGGGGAGGAGGCTGAAAAACTGTTTTTT. It translates to CASSPGEEAEKLFF.

This sequence joins TRBV28 and TRBJ1-3, with 7 bases fitting TRBD1. The J segment lost 0 bases and the V segment lost 7 bases, leaving 6 bases of the junction unmatched. This CDR3 has 15 residues. Germline V lookup: CDR1 MDHEN, CDR2 SYDVKM. The DNA for the CDR3 is TGTGCCAGCACGGAGGGGACAGTCTCTGGAAACACCATATATTTT. This encodes CASTEGTVSGNTIYF.

The V gene is TRBV19, the J gene TRBJ2-3; 10 bases map to TRBD2. CDR1 and CDR2 from the germline V gene are LNHDA and SQIVND (reference sequence). The J segment lost 4 bases and the V segment lost 7 bases, leaving 2 bases of the junction unmatched. The CDR3 runs 13 residues. DNA for the CDR3: TGTGCCAGTACCAGCGGGGGGGCAGATACGCAGTATTTT. Translated, it gives CASTSGGADTQYF.

The chain carries TRBV6-6 and TRBJ1-5; TRBD1 agrees at 9 bases. Germline lookup yields CDR1 MNHNY and CDR2 SVGAGI (reference sequence). This CDR3 is built from 13 residues. Trimming cost V 5 bases and J 5 bases; bases outside gene matches: 1. CDR3 in amino acids: CASSRDRDQPQHF. The CDR3 nucleotides read TGTGCCAGCAGTCGGGACAGGGATCAGCCCCAGCATTTT.

A few counts support this clone. The V and J genes are TRBV11-2 and TRBJ1-3; 9 nucleotides align to TRBD1. This CDR3 contains 13 residues. Losses at the gene ends were 5 bases for V and 7 bases for J; bases not matched to a gene: 3. Germline V CDR1 and CDR2: SGHAT, FQNNGV. The CDR3, as DNA: TGTGCCAGCAGCATAGGACAGGGGAACACCATATATTTT. The encoded protein is CASSIGQGNTIYF.

The chain is built from TRBV14 and TRBJ1-4; TRBD1 agrees at 7 bases. This CDR3 spans 15 amino acids. V lost 4 bases to trimming and J lost 6 bases; unmatched junction nucleotides: 8. Germline loops: CDR1 SGHDN, CDR2 FVKESK. The DNA for the CDR3 is TGTGCCAGCAGCCCGTACAGGGGTTCGGATGAAAAACTGTTTTTT. It yields the protein CASSPYRGSDEKLFF.

V is TRBV7-2 and J is TRBJ2-3, with 7 positions matching TRBD1. Germline V gene lookup returns CDR1 SGHTA and CDR2 FQGNSA. V lost 5 bases to trimming and J lost 4 bases; unmatched junction nucleotides: 6. The CDR3 covers 14 residues. In DNA, the CDR3 is TGTGCCAGCAGCCCCCCGACAGGGCCAGATACGCAGTATTTT. Protein sequence: CASSPPTGPDTQYF.

This chain joins TRBV3-1 (or the pseudogene TRBV3-2) and TRBJ2-2, with TRBD2 matching 14 bases. There are 17 residues in the CDR3. With 0 bases clipped from V and 6 bases from J, the junction kept 3 bases outside the gene matches. Per the germline V gene, CDR1 is LGHDT and CDR2 is YNNKEL (reference sequence). The CDR3: CASSQDSGLAGAGELFF. The CDR3 DNA reads TGTGCCAGCAGCCAAGATTCGGGACTAGCGGGAGCCGGGGAGCTGTTTTTT.